The clone carrying this T cell receptor beta chain occurred a few times. Per the germline V gene, CDR1 is MNHNY and CDR2 is SVGAGI (reference sequence). This CDR3 is built from 14 residues. V trimming: 7 bases; J trimming: 6 bases; junction bases outside the gene matches: 5. The data stem from a study of blood T cell repertoires in COVID-19. The overall study: COVID-19 samples from acute and convalescent phases originated in the United States, Italy and Spain.

Authors' processing steps: Amplification of reference gene primers was used by the study to estimate nucleated cell counts. Method: immunoSEQ multiplex PCR; TCRdb's copy keeps in-frame clones and lacks some. Clone size and V and J calls were adopted from that table, with D and trimming inferred from the DNA. The sample holds around 200,000 clones, around 88% seen once. The sample consisted of peripheral blood. The rearrangement uses TRBV6-6 and TRBJ2-2; 10 nucleotides align to TRBD2. The TCR comes from a man aged 50 to 60 with active or convalescent COVID-19. The CDR3 coding sequence is TGTGCCAGCAATGGTCTAGCGGGAGCCGGGGAGCTGTTTTTT. This sequence encodes CASNGLAGAGELFF.